This T cell receptor (beta chain) was obtained from a study of blood T cells in healthy people across ages. A J-beta primer mix and a sample-barcoded 5' primer were used in a second PCR of about 7 to 11 cycles. TCRdb recomputed calls from the 5' RACE reads with MiXCR, one row per CDR3 protein. The table includes approximately 730,000 distinct CDR3 sequences, about 55% detected once. Germline assignment: CDR1 MGHRA and CDR2 YSYEKL. The trim removed 3 bases at V and 4 bases at J, leaving 4 bases unmatched. The CDR3 totals 14 residues. This clonotype was recorded a few times. Material: blood. This chain links TRBV4-1 with TRBJ2-5; 8 nucleotides match TRBD2. The receptor comes from an elderly man in good health. DNA for the CDR3: TGCGCCAGCAGCCAGATACTAGCGGTAGAGACCCAGTACTTC. This translates into CASSQILAVETQYF.